This paragraph reports one T cell receptor beta chain. This specimen belongs to a study of blood T cell repertoires in COVID-19. V dropped 1 base and J dropped 3; count of bases not matched to a gene: 10. The CDR3 length is 17 residues. CDR1 and CDR2 from the germline V gene are MNHNS and SASEGT. Original data processing: Reference gene primer amplification yielded estimated nucleated cell counts. TCRdb keeps only in-frame clones here, not all; method: immunoSEQ multiplex PCR. V and J calls and clone size follow that table, whereas D and trimming were derived from the DNA. This sample has under 200,000 clones, with around four fifths found just once.

The TCR sequence derives from a woman aged 70-85 years who had recovered from COVID-19. The sample taken for sequencing was peripheral blood. V usage is TRBV6-1 and J usage is TRBJ2-5; 8 positions match TRBD2. The CDR3: CASSEGAAGGPEETQYF. The CDR3 bases are TGTGCCAGCAGTGAAGGGGCGGCGGGAGGCCCGGAAGAGACCCAGTACTTC.